The 26 T cell receptor beta chains given below trace back to one sample, sequenced in a study of OX40 agonist ivuxolimab in advanced cancers. Libraries came from the immunoSEQ multiplex PCR assay. TCRdb limited this immuneACCESS table to in-frame rearrangements with V and J called. A share of clones is missing; checked studies link under half to unresolved V genes, and the rest is unexplained. The sample records 60,000 to 75,000 clones, about 84% of which are singletons. The ten largest clones represent over 5% of the sample. Sequencing used CD4+ or CD8+ T cells sorted from blood, obtained in a trial of the OX40 agonist ivuxolimab. The receptors stem from an adult with an advanced solid tumor such as melanoma, head and neck, liver or kidney cancer.

The genes are TRBV19 and TRBJ1-3; a possible D gene is TRBD1 (5 bases). The germline V gene has CDR1 LNHDA and CDR2 SQIVND (reference sequence). V was cut by 8 bases and J by 0 bases, with 11 bases left in between. The length of the CDR3 is 14 residues. The CDR3, as DNA: TGTGCCAGTGGGGGGTCCGGCTCTGGAAACACCATATATTTT. Amino acid sequence: CASGGSGSGNTIYF.

This rearrangement joins TRBV19 to TRBJ2-1; D is ambiguous. The CDR3 spans 15 residues. The V end lost 4 bases, the J end lost 4 bases, and 14 bases lay between the germline ends. From germline, CDR1 is LNHDA and CDR2 SQIVND (reference sequence). Written as DNA, the CDR3 is TGTGCCAGTAGTAGTTCAGGCGAACTATACAATGAGCAGTTCTTC. It codes for CASSSSGELYNEQFF.

V is TRBV13 and J is TRBJ2-1; TRBD1 agrees at 12 bases. The CDR3 covers 18 residues. Germline CDR1 and CDR2: PRHDT and FYEKMQ (reference sequence). Unmatched junction bases numbered 16, after V lost 5 bases and J lost 8 bases. The CDR3 DNA reads as TGTGCCAGCAGCCTAACCCCCGGGACAGGGGGCGATTTGGATGAGCAGTTCTTC. Its protein product is CASSLTPGTGGDLDEQFF.

This clone occurred a few times. CDR3 nucleotides: TGTGCCAGCAGCTCCCATCAAGCCGGGGAGCTGTTTTTT. This translates into CASSSHQAGELFF. The rearrangement uses TRBV7-9 and TRBJ2-2; D gene uncertain. V was clipped by 4 bases and J by 6 bases, with 9 bases between them. The CDR3 extends over 13 amino acids. Germline V gene data show CDR1 as SEHNR and CDR2 as FQNEAQ (reference sequence).

The chain combines TRBV25-1 with TRBJ1-5; D not resolved. This CDR3 has 14 residues. The V end was cut by 3 bases, the J end by 3 bases, with 9 bases between. The germline V gene encodes CDR1 MGHDK and CDR2 SYGVNS. The DNA for the CDR3 is TGTGCCAGCAGTGACCGCAGTTACAATCAGCCCCAGCATTTT. This sequence encodes CASSDRSYNQPQHF.

V is TRBV2 and J is TRBJ1-5, with D possibly being TRBD1 (6 bases). Germline loops: CDR1 SNHLY, CDR2 FYNNEI. The CDR3 spans 15 residues. V was pared by 7 bases and J by 2 bases, with 15 bases between. CDR3 sequence: CASMYGGAGNQPQHF. The CDR3 DNA reads TGTGCCAGCATGTATGGGGGCGCGGGCAATCAGCCCCAGCATTTT.

To note about this clone: One end of the junction is discordant with germline, which a read error may explain. The chain uses TRBV14 and TRBJ1-5; D is perhaps TRBD1 (5 bases). Per germline, CDR1 SGHDN and CDR2 FVKESK. This CDR3 has 17 amino acids. Written as DNA, the CDR3 is TGTACCAGCAGCCAAAAAAAAGACAGTATATTCAATCAGCCCCAGCATTTT. This codes for CTSSQKKDSIFNQPQHF.

V is TRBV5-6 and J is TRBJ2-1; D gene unclear. Trimming cost V 0 bases and J 7 bases, with 11 bases left between them. The CDR3 extends over 14 amino acids. CDR1 is SGHDT and CDR2 is YYEEEE in the germline V gene. CDR3 nucleotide sequence: TGTGCCAGCAGCTTGGGGGTCCCCGGGAATGAGCAGTTCTTC. This gives the protein CASSLGVPGNEQFF.

The chain joins TRBV10-3 to TRBJ2-7; the match to TRBD1 covers 7 bases. The junction had 8 bases not matched to a gene; V was cut back by 6 bases and J by 3 bases. The CDR3 is 14 amino acids. The germline gives CDR1 ENHRY, CDR2 SYGVKD. The CDR3 protein is CAISRTGSFYEQYF. CDR3 DNA: TGTGCCATCAGCCGGACAGGATCTTTCTACGAGCAGTACTTC.

The J gene is TRBJ1-2, the V gene TRBV11-3; D not resolved. The CDR3 has 11 amino acids. With 5 bases removed from V and 8 bases from J, the gap between germline ends came to 9 bases. Germline values: CDR1 SGHNT, CDR2 YENEEA. DNA of the CDR3: TGTGCCAGCAGCCAGATGGGCGGCTACACCTTC. Translating it yields CASSQMGGYTF.

In this sample, this clone turned up once. The chain's CDR3 is CASCPSRGLALETQYF. Written as DNA, the CDR3 is TGTGCCAGCTGCCCCTCTAGGGGACTAGCGCTGGAGACCCAGTACTTC. V usage is TRBV7-2 and J usage is TRBJ2-5; 10 bases map to TRBD2. The CDR3 contains 16 residues. Germline CDR1 reads SGHTA; CDR2 reads FQGNSA. V dropped 8 bases and J dropped 5; count of bases not matched to a gene: 14.

This clone was found many times. The rearrangement uses TRBV4-2 and TRBJ2-7; D is perhaps TRBD1 (5 bases). This CDR3 comprises 13 residues. Germline V CDR1 and CDR2: LGHNA, YNFKEQ. V dropped 0 bases and J dropped 4 bases, with 7 bases sitting between them. CDR3 DNA: TGTGCCAGCAGCCAAGACAGGGCGTACGAGCAGTACTTC. Translation gives CASSQDRAYEQYF.

CDR3 loop: CASRFRETDTQYF. CDR3 bases: TGTGCCAGCCGATTCCGGGAAACAGATACGCAGTATTTT. The rearrangement joins TRBV15 to TRBJ2-3, with a weak D call TRBD2 (5 bases). Trimming took off 10 bases at V and 3 bases at J, with 14 bases between the two ends. Per germline, CDR1 LNHNV and CDR2 YYDKDF (reference sequence). This CDR3 is built from 13 residues.

This clone was found a few times. This chain links TRBV6-6 with TRBJ1-5; 8 positions match TRBD1. The length of the CDR3 is 16 residues. Trimming at V came to 3 bases and at J to 2 bases, leaving 6 bases not matched to a gene. Germline lookup yields CDR1 MNHNY and CDR2 SVGAGI (reference sequence). The chain's CDR3 is CASSYEKDRGNQPQHF. The CDR3 coding sequence is TGTGCCAGCAGTTATGAAAAGGACAGGGGCAATCAGCCCCAGCATTTT.

This clone was recorded a few times. The chain couples TRBV5-1 to TRBJ2-2, with 10 nucleotides matching TRBD2. This CDR3 has 20 amino acids. Germline V CDR1 and CDR2: SGHRS, YFSETQ. V dropped 0 bases and J dropped 4; count of bases not matched to a gene: 15. The CDR3, as DNA: TGCGCCAGCAGCTTGGCCGATACTAGCGGGGACCACCGATTCACCGGGGAGCTGTTTTTT. This codes for CASSLADTSGDHRFTGELFF.

V and J are TRBV30 and TRBJ1-2, with 8 bases lining up with TRBD1. Germline V lookup: CDR1 GTSNPN, CDR2 SVGIG (reference sequence). The CDR3 runs to 15 residues. V was pared by 4 bases and J by 5 bases, with 12 bases of the junction left unmatched. The CDR3 region is CAWTPIGTGIYGYTF. Here the CDR3 DNA reads TGTGCCTGGACCCCCATTGGGACAGGCATATATGGCTACACCTTC.

This rearrangement joins TRBV28 to TRBJ1-5; the D is unclear. Trimming left V 3 bases short and J 0 bases short, with 6 bases between. CDR1 is MDHEN and CDR2 is SYDVKM in the germline V gene. The CDR3 loop spans 14 amino acids. The CDR3, as DNA: TGTGCCAGCAGTTTTGTTTATAGCAATCAGCCCCAGCATTTT. Amino acid sequence: CASSFVYSNQPQHF.

The gene calls are TRBV2 and TRBJ1-1, with D possibly matching TRBD1 (5 bases). CDR3 length equals 12 residues. The germline gives CDR1 SNHLY, CDR2 FYNNEI. Trimming removed 8 bases from V and 3 bases from J, with 10 bases in between. CDR3 region: CASGVGDTEAFF. The CDR3 nucleotides read TGTGCCAGCGGGGTGGGGGACACTGAAGCTTTCTTT.

The chain uses TRBV6-5 and TRBJ2-3; the D call may be TRBD1 or TRBD2 (6 bases each). Germline values: CDR1 MNHEY, CDR2 SVGAGI. Trimming shortened V by 6 bases and J by 1 base, and 14 bases separated the two germline ends. This CDR3 comprises 15 residues. CDR3 protein: CASRPRGAGTDTQYF. The CDR3 DNA reads as TGTGCCAGCAGGCCTAGGGGGGCGGGCACAGATACGCAGTATTTT.

V usage is TRBV11-3 and J usage is TRBJ2-3; 13 bases map to TRBD2. V was pared by 5 bases and J by 2 bases, with 10 bases of the junction left unmatched. The V gene's germline CDR1 is SGHNT and CDR2 YENEEA. The CDR3 contains 18 residues. The CDR3 DNA is TGTGCCAGCAGCCCAGAGGGACTAGCGGGGCCCTTCACAGATACGCAGTATTTT. This codes for CASSPEGLAGPFTDTQYF.

This chain links TRBV11-2 with TRBJ2-2; D possibly corresponds to TRBD2 (5 bases). The CDR3 contains 15 residues. In germline, CDR1 is SGHAT, CDR2 FQNNGV. The ends were cut back, 6 bases at V and 4 bases at J, with 15 bases in the middle. The CDR3 region is CASRGLAAGTGELFF. The CDR3 coding sequence is TGTGCCAGCAGAGGACTTGCCGCCGGCACCGGGGAGCTGTTTTTT.

The chain is built from TRBV5-4 and TRBJ1-3, with no clear D. CDR1 is SGHNT, CDR2 YYREEE, per germline (reference sequence). The length of the CDR3 is 13 residues. Trimming stripped 6 bases from V and 0 bases from J, with 7 bases between. The DNA of the CDR3 is TGTGCCAGCAACCCCAACTCTGGAAACACCATATATTTT. It codes for CASNPNSGNTIYF.

The chain has TRBV27 and TRBJ2-1; 8 nucleotides align to TRBD2. With V trimmed by 4 bases and J by 3 bases, 5 bases remained unmatched. Germline loops: CDR1 MNHEY, CDR2 SMNVEV (reference sequence). CDR3 length equals 15 residues. CDR3 sequence (DNA): TGTGCCAGCAGTTGGTCGGGACTAGACTACAATGAGCAGTTCTTC. Its protein product is CASSWSGLDYNEQFF.

The V gene is TRBV30, the J gene TRBJ2-7; TRBD1 aligns across 7 bases. The CDR3 is 14 residues long. Germline loops: CDR1 GTSNPN, CDR2 SVGIG (reference sequence). The V segment lost 1 base and the J segment 0 bases; nucleotides outside the gene matches: 3. The CDR3 region is CAWSGDRSSYEQYF. CDR3 sequence (DNA): TGTGCCTGGAGTGGGGACAGAAGCTCCTACGAGCAGTACTTC. Variable domain in full (rest from reference TRBV30 and TRBJ2-7): SQTIHQWPATLVQPVGSPLSLECTVEGTSNPNLYWYRQAAGRGLQLLFYSVGIGQISSEVPQNLSASRPQDRQFILSSKKLLLSDSGFYLCAWSGDRSSYEQYFGPGTRLTVT.

The chain links TRBV5-4 to TRBJ2-1; 7 nucleotides match TRBD1. CDR3 size: 13 residues. V lost 1 base to trimming and J lost 9 bases; unmatched junction nucleotides: 4. The germline V gene has CDR1 SGHNT and CDR2 YYREEE (reference sequence). CDR3 nucleotide sequence: TGTGCCAGCAGCTTGCCCGACAGGGCTGAGCAGTTCTTC. It yields the protein CASSLPDRAEQFF. Using reference TRBV5-4 and TRBJ2-1 for the parts outside the CDR3, the full variable domain is ETGVTQSPTHLIKTRGQQVTLRCSSQSGHNTVSWYQQALGQGPQFIFQYYREEENGRGNFPPRFSGLQFPNYSSELNVNALELDDSALYLCASSLPDRAEQFFGPGTRLTVL.

In its sample, this clone was seen a few times. The V call is TRBV6-5, the J call TRBJ2-1, with 7 bases identical to TRBD1. The CDR3 covers 15 residues. V trimming: 6 bases; J trimming: 2 bases; junction bases outside the gene matches: 7. The germline V gene encodes CDR1 MNHEY and CDR2 SVGAGI. CDR3: CASSQRQGPYNEQFF. DNA for the CDR3: TGTGCCAGCAGCCAGAGACAGGGACCCTACAATGAGCAGTTCTTC.